This section outlines one T cell receptor (beta chain) sequence together with its context. Its antigen is currently unknown. The data derive from a study of shared clonotypes between healthy human individuals. Study observations and caveats: Naive subsets, compared against memory subsets, generally had larger estimated richness values. Sharing across four donors was highest in naive CD4 (approximately 5%) and lowest in memory CD8 (roughly 0.4%).

With 3 bases removed from V and 1 base from J, the gap between germline ends came to 13 bases. The CDR3 has 16 amino acids. Germline V gene data show CDR1 as MGHRA and CDR2 as YSYEKL. The repertoire was sequenced with immunoSEQ multiplex PCR; TCRdb's copy has only in-frame clones and lacks some. The repertoire holds around 1.4 million clones, just under 99% seen once, with around 0.38% in the top ten. The sample comprised naive CD4+ T cells sorted from blood. Subset of the sample: CD45RA+ positively selected. This TCR derives from a young man in good health. This rearrangement joins TRBV4-1 to TRBJ2-1; TRBD1 might be the D (6 bases). The CDR3 protein is CASSQGEGVSYNEQFF. CDR3 in DNA: TGCGCCAGCAGCCAGGGAGAGGGGGTGTCCTACAATGAGCAGTTCTTC.